This record looks at one TCR beta chain sequence and its context. This clone's antigen is unknown. Nothing much larger sits one base from this clone, and base qualities are not available. Enrolling through a virtual design, the prospective study's participants ranged in age from roughly 18 to 90 years and lived across about two dozen United States geographic areas. To assign participants to cohorts, the prospective study relied on clinical history that participants themselves reported in a screening survey and a study questionnaire. Recovered participants in ImmuneRACE Cohort 3 were defined by two consecutive negative NP/OP PCR tests, clearance by a healthcare professional, or resolution of symptoms. Each participant in the prospective study had whole blood, serum and a nasopharyngeal or oropharyngeal swab collected by mobile phlebotomists. Prospective study participants could optionally give additional blood draws and questionnaires over a roughly 2-month period. Before DNA extraction, prospective study blood samples were shipped either frozen or at room temperature.

The sample comes from a study of blood T cell repertoires in COVID-19 (TCRdb year 2020). With respect to the entire study: Samples from collaborators originated in the United States, Italy and Spain and spanned both the acute and convalescent phases of COVID-19. Samples came from the ongoing ImmuneRACE study (first 160 participants) plus 1,254 subjects from 6 global collaborators. Sample metadata almost always included a de-identified subject ID, COVID-19 status, age in years and sex. A freely available public database, intended as a resource for researchers studying the immune response to SARS-CoV-2, is where the repertoires were released. The dataset comprised deeply sampled blood TCRbeta repertoires from subjects exposed to, actively infected with, or recovered from COVID-19. Where available, HLA class I and class II types were taken from metadata supplied by the sample provider and were not determined by assay-based typing. The material from the prospective study consisted of cDNA or gDNA derived from T cells, B-cell-depleted T cells, or PBMCs.

The investigation overall reported the following: The amount of clinical and demographic metadata varied by source and participant and was provided uncurated.

The V and J ends are trimmed by 3 bases and 15 bases, leaving 17 bases between them. The cysteine opens and the phenylalanine closes a CDR3 of 13 amino acids. The entry retains the CDR3 DNA only, 39 bases that are in frame from base 1. Looking up the germline V gene yields CDR1 SGHAT and CDR2 FQNNGV. The immunoSEQ Assay, a bias-controlled multiplex PCR, was used to amplify TCRbeta CDR3 regions from genomic DNA. As for the original processing: Within the assay, amplification of reference gene primers was used to estimate how many nucleated cells each sample contained. To quantify the absolute abundance of each unique TCRbeta CDR3 rearrangement, sequence reads were collapsed and filtered. Productive Simpson clonality was computed per sample as the square root of Simpson's diversity index over productive rearrangements. TCRdb retrieved this table from immuneACCESS and kept in-frame rearrangements only. Not all clones are present; in checked studies, unresolved V genes account for under half, and no reason is known for the remainder. Clone size and the V and J calls come from that table; the DNA yielded D and trimming. The sample has 250,000 to 350,000 clones on record, roughly 87% of them singletons. About 9.8% of the sample lies in the top ten.

Sequencing was performed on PBMCs or T cells enriched from blood (not recorded which). This receptor chain uses TRBV11-2 and TRBJ1-4; no D gene call is confident. The clonotype comes from a woman under 30 who had recovered from COVID-19. The encoded CDR3 is CASSLRPLEAVFF. DNA sequence: TGTGCCAGCAGCTTGAGACCCCTGGAGGCGGTGTTTTTT.